This TCR beta chain was captured in a study of circulating CD8 cells and anti-PD-1 response in melanoma. Study findings and constraints: Clonotype sharing was highest between DPOS and TIGIT subsets.

Using around 16 ng of total RNA, TCR libraries were made with the QIAseq Immune Repertoire TCR panel. TCRdb re-analysed the reads in MiXCR, keeping a single row per CDR3 protein. The data hold a few hundred distinct CDR3 sequences, with 3.5% to 4.5% observed a single time. From live CD3+CD8+TCRalphabeta+ cells, four PD-1 and/or TIGIT subsets were sorted. By its share, this clonotype is large (0.1 to 1%). Its antigen is not known. The CDR3 length is 14 residues. The germline gives CDR1 SGHVT, CDR2 SQSDAQ. V was shortened by 3 bases and J by 1 base, with 6 bases between the two germline ends. The chain joins TRBV7-4 to TRBJ2-2; D is undetermined. Sample: CD8+ T cells from PBMCs, taken at baseline or after one month of anti-PD-1 therapy (not recorded which). This clonotype was obtained from a human donor with melanoma. The CDR3 reads CASSFLWNTGELFF. The DNA of the CDR3 is TGTGCCAGCAGCTTTCTCTGGAACACCGGGGAGCTGTTTTTT.